This T cell receptor beta chain appears in the sequencing data of a study of blood T cell repertoires in COVID-19. Study-wide background: Sources were T cells, B-cell-depleted T cells, or PBMCs; the material itself was cDNA or gDNA.

Authors' methods: How many nucleated cells were present was estimated from reference gene primer amplification. Assay used: immunoSEQ multiplex PCR; TCRdb lists only in-frame clones, some missing. V and J calls and clone size are as listed in that table; D and trimming were resolved from the DNA. The data contain roughly 200,000 clones, roughly 80% of them singletons. Germline CDR1 SGHRS, CDR2 YFSETQ. V dropped 7 bases and J dropped 0; count of bases not matched to a gene: 9. The CDR3 has 15 residues. This receptor was identified in a man aged 60-69 years with acute or convalescent COVID-19. V gene TRBV5-1 combines with J gene TRBJ1-1, with TRBD1 matching 7 bases. Specimen: peripheral blood. CDR3 DNA: TGCGCCAGCGCAGATAGACAGGGCATGAACACTGAAGCTTTCTTT. Translating gives CASADRQGMNTEAFF.